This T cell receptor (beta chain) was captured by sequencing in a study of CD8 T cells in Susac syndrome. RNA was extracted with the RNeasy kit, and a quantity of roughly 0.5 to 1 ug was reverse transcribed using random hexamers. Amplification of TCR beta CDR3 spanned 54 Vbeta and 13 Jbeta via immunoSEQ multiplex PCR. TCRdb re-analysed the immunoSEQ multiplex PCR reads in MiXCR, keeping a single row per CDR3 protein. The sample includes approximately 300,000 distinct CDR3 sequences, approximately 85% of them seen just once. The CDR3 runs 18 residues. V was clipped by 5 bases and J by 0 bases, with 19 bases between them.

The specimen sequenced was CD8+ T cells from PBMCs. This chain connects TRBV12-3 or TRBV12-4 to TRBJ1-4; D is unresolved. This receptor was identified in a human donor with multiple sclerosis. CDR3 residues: CASSDRLLPLATNEKLFF. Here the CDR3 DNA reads TGTGCCAGCAGTGACCGTCTCTTGCCCCTTGCAACTAATGAAAAACTGTTTTTT.